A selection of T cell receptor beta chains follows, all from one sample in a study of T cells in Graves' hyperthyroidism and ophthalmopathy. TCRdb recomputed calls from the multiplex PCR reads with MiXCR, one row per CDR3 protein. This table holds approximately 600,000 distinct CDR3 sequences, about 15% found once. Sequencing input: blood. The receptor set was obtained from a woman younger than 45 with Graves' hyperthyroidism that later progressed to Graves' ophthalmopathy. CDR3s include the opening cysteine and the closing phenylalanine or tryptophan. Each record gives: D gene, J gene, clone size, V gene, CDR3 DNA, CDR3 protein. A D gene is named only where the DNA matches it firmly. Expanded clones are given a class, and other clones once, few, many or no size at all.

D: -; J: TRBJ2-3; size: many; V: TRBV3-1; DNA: TGTGCCAGCAGCCCCCCCCGAGGCACAGATACGCAGTATTTT; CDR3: CASSPPRGTDTQYF
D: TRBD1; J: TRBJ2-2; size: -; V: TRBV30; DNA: TGTGCCTGGACAGGGGGCGCCGACTTCGGTCTGGGGGAGCTGTTTTTT; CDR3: CAWTGGADFGLGELFF
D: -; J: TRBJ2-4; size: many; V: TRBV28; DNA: TGTGCCACCAAGGGGCGGCGGGACTTCGACATTCAGTACTTC; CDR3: CATKGRRDFDIQYF
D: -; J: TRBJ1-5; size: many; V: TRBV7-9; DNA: TGTGCCAGCAGCTTAGCCCATGAAGGCAGGTCGAATCAGCCCCAGCATTTT; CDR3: CASSLAHEGRSNQPQHF
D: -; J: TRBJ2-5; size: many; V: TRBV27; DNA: TGTGCCAGCAGTTTCTGGAGCGGGACAAGCGAGACCCAGTACTTC; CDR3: CASSFWSGTSETQYF
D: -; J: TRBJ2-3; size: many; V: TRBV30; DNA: TGTGCCTGGACTTCCGGGCCCTATACGCAGTATTTT; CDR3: CAWTSGPYTQYF
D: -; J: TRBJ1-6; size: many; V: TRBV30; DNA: TGTGCCTGGGGCTGGGGGGCTGATTCACCCCTCCACTTT; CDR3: CAWGWGADSPLHF
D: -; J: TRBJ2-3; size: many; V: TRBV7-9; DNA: TGTGCCAGCAGCTTAGAAGCGAGAGATACGCAGTATTTT; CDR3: CASSLEARDTQYF
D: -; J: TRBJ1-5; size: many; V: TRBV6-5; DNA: TGTGCCAGCAGTTACAATCAGGGGTTGGGTCAGCCCCAGCATTTT; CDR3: CASSYNQGLGQPQHF
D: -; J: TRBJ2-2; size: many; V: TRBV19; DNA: TGTGCCAGTATCTGGCGGGACACCGGGGAGCTGTTTTTT; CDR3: CASIWRDTGELFF
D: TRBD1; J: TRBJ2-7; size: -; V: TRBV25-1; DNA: TGTGCCAGCATGATCATAGGACAGGGGTCCTACGAGCAGTACTTC; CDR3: CASMIIGQGSYEQYF